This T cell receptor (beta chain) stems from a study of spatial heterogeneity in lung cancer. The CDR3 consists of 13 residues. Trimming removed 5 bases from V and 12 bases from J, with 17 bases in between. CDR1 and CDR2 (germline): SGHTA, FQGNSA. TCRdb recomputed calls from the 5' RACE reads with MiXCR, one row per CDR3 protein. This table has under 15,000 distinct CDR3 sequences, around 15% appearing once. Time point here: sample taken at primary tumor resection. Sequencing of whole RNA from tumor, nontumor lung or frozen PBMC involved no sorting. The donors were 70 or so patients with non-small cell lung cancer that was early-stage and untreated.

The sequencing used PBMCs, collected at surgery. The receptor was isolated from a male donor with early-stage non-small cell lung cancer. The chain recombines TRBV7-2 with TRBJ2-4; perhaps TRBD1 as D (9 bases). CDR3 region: CASSTGQGLDQYF. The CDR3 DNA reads TGTGCCAGCAGCACGGGACAGGGACTAGATCAGTACTTC.